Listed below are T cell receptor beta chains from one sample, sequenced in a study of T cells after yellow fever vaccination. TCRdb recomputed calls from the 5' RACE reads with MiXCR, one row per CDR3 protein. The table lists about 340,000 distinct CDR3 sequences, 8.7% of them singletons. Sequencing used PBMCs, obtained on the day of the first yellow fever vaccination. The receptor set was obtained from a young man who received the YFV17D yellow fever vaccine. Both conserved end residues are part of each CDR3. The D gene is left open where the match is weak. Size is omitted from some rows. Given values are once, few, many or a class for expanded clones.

CASRSGGDTQYF | TGTGCCAGCAGGTCGGGTGGAGATACGCAGTATTTT | few | TRBJ2-3 | TRBV12-3/TRBV12-4 | .
CASSSLLRPGEETQYF | TGCGCCAGCAGCTCCCTACTACGGCCTGGGGAAGAGACCCAGTACTTC | . | TRBJ2-5 | TRBV5-1 | .
CATSEWETQYF | TGTGCCACCAGTGAGTGGGAGACCCAGTACTTC | few | TRBJ2-5 | TRBV24-1 | .
CASSQDPQGAGYGYTF | TGCGCCAGCAGCCAAGATCCGCAGGGGGCGGGCTATGGCTACACCTTC | few | TRBJ1-2 | TRBV4-3 | TRBD1
CSAGGGDRVYYGYTF | TGCAGTGCTGGAGGGGGGGACAGGGTTTACTATGGCTACACCTTC | few | TRBJ1-2 | TRBV20-1 | TRBD1
CASRSHGATNEKLFF | TGTGCCAGCAGGTCCCACGGTGCAACTAATGAAAAACTGTTTTTT | . | TRBJ1-4 | TRBV2 | .
CAMGPGGRTEAFF | TGTGCCATGGGCCCCGGGGGACGGACTGAAGCTTTCTTT | . | TRBJ1-1 | TRBV5-8 | .
CASSSYGFAYEQYF | TGTGCCAGCAGCTCTTACGGGTTCGCCTACGAGCAGTACTTC | many | TRBJ2-7 | TRBV7-9 | .
CASTLDRYKTEAFF | TGTGCCAGCACCCTCGACAGGTATAAGACTGAAGCTTTCTTT | . | TRBJ1-1 | TRBV5-5 | .
CASSLKGTGITDTQYF | TGCGCCAGCAGCTTGAAAGGGACAGGGATCACAGATACGCAGTATTTT | few | TRBJ2-3 | TRBV5-1 | TRBD1
CASSDRGTEAFF | TGTGCCAGCAGTGATCGGGGCACTGAAGCTTTCTTT | many | TRBJ1-1 | TRBV25-1 | .
CASSQGYRINEQFF | TGCGCCAGCAGCCAAGGGTACAGAATCAATGAGCAGTTCTTC | once | TRBJ2-1 | TRBV4-3 | .
CATSDPGQGAHGELFF | TGTGCCACCAGTGATCCGGGACAGGGGGCGCACGGGGAGCTGTTTTTT | few | TRBJ2-2 | TRBV24-1 | TRBD1
CSVATSGVADTQYF | TGCAGCGTTGCGACTAGCGGGGTGGCAGATACGCAGTATTTT | . | TRBJ2-3 | TRBV29-1 | TRBD2
CASSLPSGGVPTDTQYF | TGTGCCAGCAGCTTACCGAGCGGGGGAGTTCCCACAGATACGCAGTATTTT | . | TRBJ2-3 | TRBV7-2 | TRBD2
CASSKTVEAFF | TGTGCCAGCAGCAAGACGGTTGAAGCTTTCTTT | . | TRBJ1-1 | TRBV9 | .
CASSSQALAKNIQYF | TGTGCCAGCAGCTCTCAAGCTCTAGCCAAAAACATTCAGTACTTC | few | TRBJ2-4 | TRBV7-2 | .
CASSQEWAGEWPQHF | TGTGCCAGCAGCCAAGAGTGGGCCGGGGAATGGCCCCAGCATTTT | many | TRBJ1-5 | TRBV4-2 | .
CASSPWTGRDYEQYF | TGTGCCAGCAGCCCTTGGACAGGGAGAGACTACGAGCAGTACTTC | . | TRBJ2-7 | TRBV9 | TRBD1
CASSTLAYTGELFF | TGTGCCAGCAGCACTCTAGCGTACACCGGGGAGCTGTTTTTT | few | TRBJ2-2 | TRBV7-2 | .
CSARPLAVSYNEQFF | TGCAGTGCTAGGCCCCTAGCGGTCTCCTACAATGAGCAGTTCTTC | many | TRBJ2-1 | TRBV20-1 | TRBD2
CASGTTGGQGYTF | TGTGCCAGCGGTACAACAGGGGGCCAAGGCTACACCTTC | . | TRBJ1-2 | TRBV3-1 | TRBD1
CASSQGFFTEAFF | TGCGCCAGCAGCCAGGGGTTTTTCACTGAAGCTTTCTTT | . | TRBJ1-1 | TRBV4-1 | .
CASSFWDQAATQYF | TGTGCCAGCAGTTTCTGGGACCAAGCAGCGACCCAGTACTTC | many | TRBJ2-5 | TRBV12-3/TRBV12-4 | .
CASSLPGAGGELFF | TGTGCCAGCAGCTTACCGGGGGCAGGCGGGGAGCTGTTTTTT | few | TRBJ2-2 | TRBV7-9 | .
CASSSRDRNYGYTF | TGTGCCAGCAGCTCAAGGGACCGCAACTATGGCTACACCTTC | few | TRBJ1-2 | TRBV7-9 | .
CASSLDLQGTQYF | TGCGCCAGCAGCTTGGACCTGCAGGGGACCCAGTACTTC | many | TRBJ2-5 | TRBV5-1 | .
CASSEQLETQYF | TGTGCCAGCAGTGAACAACTGGAGACCCAGTACTTC | many | TRBJ2-5 | TRBV6-1 | .
CASSITGAPNEKLFF | TGCGCCAGCAGCATAACAGGGGCCCCTAATGAAAAACTGTTTTTT | . | TRBJ1-4 | TRBV5-1 | TRBD1
CASSLWASGGTSTDTQYF | TGTGCCAGCAGCTTATGGGCTAGCGGGGGGACTAGCACAGATACGCAGTATTTT | . | TRBJ2-3 | TRBV7-2 | TRBD2
CASSSRGGINYGYTF | TGTGCCAGCAGCTCCCGCGGAGGAATTAACTATGGCTACACCTTC | few | TRBJ1-2 | TRBV5-6 | .
CASRTSGVTGELFF | TGTGCCAGCAGGACTAGCGGGGTAACCGGGGAGCTGTTTTTT | . | TRBJ2-2 | TRBV12-3/TRBV12-4 | TRBD2
CASSSGTGRDTQYF | TGTGCCAGCAGTTCAGGGACAGGGAGGGATACGCAGTATTTT | many | TRBJ2-3 | TRBV7-2 | TRBD1
CASSDRATNSYEQYF | TGTGCCAGCAGTGACAGGGCAACGAATTCCTACGAGCAGTACTTC | . | TRBJ2-7 | TRBV27 | TRBD1
CASSPGLARTGELFF | TGCGCCAGCAGCCCGGGACTAGCGAGAACCGGGGAGCTGTTTTTT | . | TRBJ2-2 | TRBV4-1 | TRBD2
CASSLAPGTEAFF | TGTGCCAGCAGCTTAGCCCCAGGGACTGAAGCTTTCTTT | few | TRBJ1-1 | TRBV7-9 | .
CAIKGTSRVVDTQYF | TGTGCCATCAAAGGGACTAGCCGAGTAGTAGATACGCAGTATTTT | . | TRBJ2-3 | TRBV10-3 | TRBD2
CASSSAGAYNEQFF | TGTGCCAGCAGTTCCGCGGGGGCTTACAATGAGCAGTTCTTC | . | TRBJ2-1 | TRBV6-2/TRBV6-3 | .
CAWSVLNTEAFF | TGTGCCTGGAGTGTCTTGAACACTGAAGCTTTCTTT | few | TRBJ1-1 | TRBV30 | .
CSAARDTYANEQFF | TGCAGTGCTGCCCGGGACACCTACGCCAATGAGCAGTTCTTC | few | TRBJ2-1 | TRBV20-1 | .
CASSPRGTGYNEQFF | TGTGCCAGCAGTCCCCGCGGGACAGGGTACAATGAGCAGTTCTTC | many | TRBJ2-1 | TRBV12-3/TRBV12-4 | TRBD1
CSVGWGSNQPQHF | TGCAGCGTTGGATGGGGTAGCAATCAGCCCCAGCATTTT | few | TRBJ1-5 | TRBV29-1 | .
CASSMTGTGWPQHF | TGCGCCAGCAGCATGACCGGGACCGGTTGGCCCCAGCATTTT | . | TRBJ1-5 | TRBV4-1 | .
CASSFERGDTQYF | TGCGCCAGCAGCTTCGAGCGGGGAGATACGCAGTATTTT | many | TRBJ2-3 | TRBV5-1 | TRBD2
CATSREGHHGTQYF | TGTGCCACCAGCAGAGAAGGCCACCACGGTACGCAGTATTTT | . | TRBJ2-3 | TRBV15 | .
CSVGALALGTGELFF | TGCAGCGTTGGGGCACTAGCCTTGGGCACCGGGGAGCTGTTTTTT | many | TRBJ2-2 | TRBV29-1 | .
CASTRRTDSYEQYF | TGTGCCAGCACTCGAAGGACAGACTCCTACGAGCAGTACTTC | . | TRBJ2-7 | TRBV6-1 | .
CASSQSRGLDYGYTF | TGTGCCAGCAGCCAGAGTAGGGGGCTTGACTATGGCTACACCTTC | . | TRBJ1-2 | TRBV3-1 | TRBD1
CASSQEQGGTEAFF | TGCGCCAGCAGCCAAGAACAGGGGGGCACTGAAGCTTTCTTT | few | TRBJ1-1 | TRBV4-1 | TRBD1
CASSLAPSQPQHF | TGTGCCAGCAGCTTAGCCCCGAGTCAGCCCCAGCATTTT | many | TRBJ1-5 | TRBV7-2 | .